This T cell receptor beta chain was obtained from a study of tumor-infiltrating lymphocytes in primary liver carcinoma. Trimming took off 1 base at V and 8 bases at J, with 6 bases between the two ends. The CDR3 has 11 residues. Germline-derived CDR1 and CDR2 are DFQATT and SNEGSKA (reference sequence). This clonotype was observed a few times. Making TCR beta cDNA involved around 540 ng total RNA and a constant-region primer. Each TCR beta library was derived from three nested multiplex PCR rounds that employed slightly modified ARM-PCR. TRBV1-TRBV30 forward and Cbeta reverse primers drove the first two roughly 10-cycle rounds. TCRdb processed the multiplex PCR reads anew with MiXCR; each CDR3 protein has one entry. The repertoire holds 60,000 to 90,000 distinct CDR3 sequences, with about 72% as singletons. Without any cell sorting, about 18-30 mg of bulk tissue yielded co-extracted RNA and DNA.

The sample consisted of liver tumor tissue from sampling region 4. Subset specified: tumor region T4, right-lateral pole. The receptor comes from a middle-aged man with primary liver carcinoma and hepatitis B virus infection. The chain has TRBV20-1 and TRBJ2-1; D not resolved. The CDR3 nucleotides read TGCAGTGCTAGAGCTCACTATGAGCAGTTCTTC. It encodes CSARAHYEQFF.